The 18 T cell receptor beta chains below all came from one sample that was sequenced in a study of blood T cells in healthy people across ages (dated by TCRdb to 2013 to 2016). The library was produced with 5' RACE. The data were produced on an Illumina HiSeq 2500. A second PCR of about 7 to 12 cycles was performed with a sample-barcoded 5' primer and a J-beta primer mix. TCRdb passed the public sequencing reads through fastp at Q25 and MiXCR, retaining productive beta sequences. Identical CDR3 proteins give one entry, which carries the most common genes and DNA. A total of around 750,000 distinct CDR3 sequences appear in this sample, roughly 53% of them only once. Together, the top ten hold roughly 37% of the sample. Sequencing was performed on blood. The receptor source for this set is a man older than 75 in good health.

The chain combines TRBV28 with TRBJ1-4, with D possibly being TRBD1 (6 bases). Per the germline V gene, CDR1 is MDHEN and CDR2 is SYDVKM. The CDR3 has 14 amino acids. With 5 bases removed from V and 4 bases from J, the gap between germline ends came to 11 bases. CDR3 sequence reads: CASSQQGFNEKLFF. The CDR3 nucleotides read TGTGCCAGCAGTCAACAGGGCTTTAATGAAAAACTGTTTTTT.

The chain has TRBV28 and TRBJ2-7; unclear D gene. This CDR3 is built from 14 residues. V lost 2 bases to trimming and J lost 2 bases, with 10 bases between them. The germline gives CDR1 MDHEN, CDR2 SYDVKM. CDR3 DNA: TGTGCCAGCAGTTTAGCATCCAGTGCCTACGAGCAGTACTTC. Amino acid sequence: CASSLASSAYEQYF. Full variable domain (remainder filled in from reference TRBV28 and TRBJ2-7): DVKVTQSSRYLVKRTGEKVFLECVQDMDHENMFWYRQDPGLGLRLIYFSYDVKMKEKGDIPEGYSVSREKKERFSLILESASTNQTSMYLCASSLASSAYEQYFGPGTRLTVT.

This clonotype was counted only a few times. This chain links TRBV12-3 or TRBV12-4 with TRBJ2-1; no firm D call. The CDR3 contains 13 residues. V was trimmed by 3 bases and J by 10 bases, leaving 13 bases between them. Written as DNA, the CDR3 is TGTGCCAGCAGTTTCGGTCCAGCAGGAGAGCAGTTCTTC. Residues: CASSFGPAGEQFF.

This clonotype came up a few times. The chain is built from TRBV25-1 and TRBJ2-7, with D possibly being TRBD1 (6 bases). V was trimmed by 7 bases and J by 2 bases, leaving 12 bases between them. This CDR3 has 13 amino acids. Germline CDR1 reads MGHDK; CDR2 reads SYGVNS. CDR3 loop: CASTNTGTYEQYF. In DNA form, the CDR3 reads TGTGCCAGCACAAACACAGGGACCTACGAGCAGTACTTC.

The J gene is TRBJ2-7, the V gene TRBV29-1; 9 nucleotides agree with TRBD1. The germline V gene has CDR1 SQVTM and CDR2 ANQGSEA. The V segment lost 7 bases and the J segment 6 bases; nucleotides outside the gene matches: 4. The CDR3 consists of 11 residues. CDR3 sequence reads: CSAGTGTEQYF. CDR3 DNA: TGCAGCGCCGGGACAGGGACCGAGCAGTACTTC.

This clonotype was found once. The rearrangement joins TRBV9 to TRBJ2-4, with D possibly called TRBD1 or TRBD2 (5 bases each). Germline CDR1 and CDR2: SGDLS and YYNGEE. The CDR3 has 14 residues. V gave up 3 bases and J gave up 7 bases, with 14 bases separating them. CDR3 loop: CASSANWGGNIQYF. As DNA, the CDR3 is TGTGCCAGCAGCGCCAATTGGGGCGGGAACATTCAGTACTTC.

J is TRBJ2-2 and V is TRBV11-3, with a tentative D call TRBD1 (5 bases). Per germline, CDR1 SGHNT and CDR2 YENEEA. V was cut by 2 bases and J by 8 bases, with 6 bases left in between. CDR3 length: 12 amino acids. The CDR3 region is CASSLRGGELFF. CDR3 DNA: TGTGCCAGCAGCTTAAGGGGAGGGGAGCTGTTTTTT.

This clonotype was picked up a small number of times. V and J are TRBV7-2 and TRBJ2-1; tentative D call: TRBD1 (5 bases). The CDR3 extends over 14 amino acids. Germline CDR1 SGHTA, CDR2 FQGNSA. V was trimmed by 3 bases and J by 6 bases, leaving 12 bases between them. In DNA, the CDR3 is TGTGCCAGCAGCTTTGTGGGGCAAATCAATGAGCAGTTCTTC. It codes for CASSFVGQINEQFF.

Note on this clonotype: A much larger clonotype is one base distant, so this may be a read error. The gene calls are TRBV7-2 and TRBJ2-3; the D call may be TRBD1 or TRBD2 (5 bases each). The CDR3 is 15 residues long. Germline lookup yields CDR1 SGHTA and CDR2 FQGNSA. V lost 4 bases to trimming and J lost 5 bases, with 16 bases between them. In DNA form, the CDR3 reads TGTGCCAGCAGCTGGGGGACGAGAGTGGGAGATACGCAGTATTTT. Translating it yields CASSWGTRVGDTQYF.

The chain is built from TRBV7-2 and TRBJ2-5, with D possibly matching TRBD1 (5 bases). Germline V gene sequence: CDR1 SGHTA, CDR2 FQGNSA. The CDR3 loop spans 13 amino acids. Between the trimmed V and J ends, which lost 4 bases and 4 bases, there was a span of 10 bases. The CDR3 spells CASSSERGETQYF. The CDR3 nucleotides read TGTGCCAGCAGCTCAGAAAGGGGAGAGACCCAGTACTTC.

A note on this clonotype: The junction departs from germline at one end; a sequencing error may be responsible. The genes are TRBV3-1 and TRBJ2-4; D gene uncertain. In germline, CDR1 is LGHDT, CDR2 YNNKEL (reference sequence). CDR3 length: 14 residues. This CDR3 reads CASSQVGSSGIRYF. The DNA for the CDR3 is TGTGCCAGCAGCCAAGTTGGTAGTTCGGGCATTCGGTACTTC.

CDR3 sequence: CASSLGLGRGYTF. CDR3 nucleotide sequence: TGTGCCAGCAGCTTAGGTCTGGGAAGGGGCTACACCTTC. This chain uses TRBV7-2 with TRBJ1-2; D call uncertain. Germline CDR1 reads SGHTA; CDR2 reads FQGNSA. This CDR3 comprises 13 residues. V lost 1 base to trimming and J lost 8 bases, with 11 bases between them.

V gene TRBV7-2 combines with J gene TRBJ2-5; D is unresolved. Trimming pared 5 bases from V and 5 bases from J, leaving 12 bases between. Germline V lookup: CDR1 SGHTA, CDR2 FQGNSA. The CDR3 is made up of 13 amino acids. The chain's CDR3 is CASSREPRETQYF. The CDR3 DNA reads as TGTGCCAGCAGCCGAGAGCCTAGGGAGACCCAGTACTTC.

About this clonotype itself: Germline and junction disagree at one end, which may indicate a read error. The rearrangement links TRBV3-1 to TRBJ2-7; unclear D gene. The CDR3 runs 16 residues. CDR1 LGHDT and CDR2 YNNKEL come from the germline V gene (reference sequence). CDR3 DNA sequence: TGTGCCAGCAGCCAAACCGGACGGACCACCTCCCACGAGCAGTACTTC. As protein: CASSQTGRTTSHEQYF.

The chain uses TRBV21-1 and TRBJ1-1. TRBV21-1 is tagged as a pseudogene. The CDR3 is 20 amino acids. Written as DNA, the CDR3 is TGTGCCAGCAGCAAAGTCGGGAGGCCGAAGGGGGGGGTAATGAACACTGAAGCTTTCTTT. As protein: CASSKVGRPKGGVMNTEAFF.

V and J are TRBV28 and TRBJ2-7; possibly TRBD2 for D (5 bases). CDR3 length equals 15 residues. V was cut by 3 bases and J by 9 bases, with 21 bases left in between. Germline V gene lookup returns CDR1 MDHEN and CDR2 SYDVKM. The CDR3 spells CASSLPTLSGRGQYF. CDR3 nucleotide sequence: TGTGCCAGCAGTTTGCCAACCCTGTCGGGTCGGGGGCAGTACTTC.

V usage is TRBV12-3 or TRBV12-4 and J usage is TRBJ1-5, with 8 bases matching TRBD1. The CDR3 is 17 amino acids. J was trimmed by 8 bases and V by 6 bases; bases with no gene match: 18. The CDR3 is CASSLIRDRWRQEPQHF. The DNA for the CDR3 is TGTGCCAGCAGCTTAATCCGGGACAGGTGGCGACAGGAGCCCCAGCATTTT.

The gene calls are TRBV18 and TRBJ2-6; 7 bases are a match to TRBD1. The CDR3 spans 17 residues. Germline CDR1 reads KGHSH; CDR2 reads LQKENI. V gave up 6 bases and J gave up 0 bases; unmatched junction bases: 8. CDR3: CASSHGTAVSGANVLTF. The CDR3 coding sequence is TGTGCCAGCTCCCACGGGACAGCCGTCTCTGGGGCCAACGTCCTGACTTTC.